One and the same sample provided the 3 T cell receptor beta chains below, sequenced in a study of CXCR3-negative and CXCR3-positive naive CD8 T cells (dated by TCRdb to between 2018 and 2021). Overall results and qualifications from the work: TRB CDR3s from CXCR3-positive naive cells showed higher hydrophobicity (lower Kidera factor 4), lower energy, and higher strength and volume indices than CXCR3-negative naive cells.

No cognate antigen is known for these TCRs. Instrument used: NextSeq 550. The Human TCR Profiling Kit (MiLaboratory) was used to make UMI-labeled 5' RACE TRB cDNA libraries. TCRdb reprocessed the sequencing reads and holds a single record per CDR3 protein sequence, with no DNA. This specimen's table enumerates some 140,000 distinct CDR3 sequences. The top ten clonotypes cover approximately 0.46% of the sample. The specimen was naive CXCR3+ CD8+ T cells from blood. The sample's cell subset or site label, decoded: CD45RO-CCR7+CD27+CD95- naive CD8+ T cells expressing CXCR3 (TNR3+). These receptors were obtained from a human donor in good health. Some clones in this sample may be carry-over from other donors' samples.

The V and J genes are TRBV4-2 and TRBJ2-1. The CDR3 is 14 residues long. Germline V lookup: CDR1 LGHNA, CDR2 YNFKEQ. This CDR3 reads CASSQDGSYNEQFF.

This chain's CDR3 is CASRQLLGRNEQFF. The chain links TRBV4-1 to TRBJ2-1; the TCRdb D gene call, TRBD2, has no DNA to confirm it. Germline V gene lookup returns CDR1 MGHRA and CDR2 YSYEKL. The CDR3 is made up of 14 amino acids.

The chain combines TRBV28 with TRBJ2-5; TCRdb's D call, TRBD1, is unchecked because there is no DNA. The germline V gene has CDR1 MDHEN and CDR2 SYDVKM. The CDR3 sequence is 14 residues long. The CDR3 here is CASNPQGVEETQYF.